These 22 T cell receptor beta chains were all obtained from the same sample, sequenced in a study of early stage breast cancer tumors (dated by TCRdb to 2017 to 2019). Libraries were constructed by the immunoSEQ multiplex PCR assay. Entries here come from immuneACCESS through TCRdb and include only in-frame sequences with V and J called. Some clones fail to appear in such tables; in the studies checked, an unresolved V gene covers under half of the shortfall, and the cause of the remainder is unknown. This sample is represented by just over 50,000 clones; roughly 73% of them were singletons. Together, the top ten hold around 3.4% of the sample. Specimen: blood. These receptors were taken from a person aged 40-50 years with breast cancer.

This chain links TRBV5-6 with TRBJ2-7; the D gene is possibly TRBD1 (6 bases). CDR1 and CDR2 from the germline V gene are SGHDT and YYEEEE. Trimming took 4 bases from V and 0 from J, leaving 14 bases between them. CDR3 length equals 15 residues. Here the CDR3 reads CASSHRVGISYEQYF. The CDR3 DNA is TGTGCCAGCAGCCACAGGGTTGGGATCTCCTACGAGCAGTACTTC.

The chain is built from TRBV6-1 and TRBJ1-3, with 10 bases aligning to TRBD1. This CDR3 has 14 residues. Trimming at V came to 6 bases and at J to 3 bases, leaving 2 bases not matched to a gene. Per the germline V gene, CDR1 is MNHNS and CDR2 is SASEGT. CDR3 sequence (DNA): TGTGCCAGCAGGGACAGGGGGTATGGAAACACCATATATTTT. This encodes CASRDRGYGNTIYF.

This chain uses TRBV12-5 with TRBJ1-5; 7 bases map to TRBD1. V lost 1 base, J lost 1 base, and 7 bases stayed unmatched. This CDR3 spans 17 amino acids. The V gene's germline CDR1 is LGHNT and CDR2 FRNRAP. The CDR3 DNA follows: TGTGCTAGTGGTTTGGCTCCCCTGGGACAGAGCAATCAGCCCCAGCATTTT. This sequence encodes CASGLAPLGQSNQPQHF.

The chain joins TRBV6-5 to TRBJ2-7, with a tentative D call TRBD2 (6 bases). This CDR3 comprises 14 residues. CDR1 is MNHEY, CDR2 SVGAGI, per germline. The V gene lost 2 bases and the J gene lost 2 bases, with 10 bases spanning the gap. The DNA for the CDR3 is TGTGCCAGCAGTTACCTGGGACTTCCCTACGAGCAGTACTTC. It yields the protein CASSYLGLPYEQYF.

J is TRBJ1-2 and V is TRBV5-4; a weak D match, TRBD1 (6 bases). V lost 3 bases and J lost 2, with 17 bases in between. The CDR3 consists of 16 residues. Germline loops: CDR1 SGHNT, CDR2 YYREEE (reference sequence). The DNA for the CDR3 is TGTGCCAGCAGCTCCATGGCGGGGGGCGGAAACTATGGCTACACCTTC. Amino acids: CASSSMAGGGNYGYTF.

The V call is TRBV6-4, the J call TRBJ1-6; 9 bases map to TRBD1. Germline V gene data show CDR1 as MRHNA and CDR2 as SNTAGT. This CDR3 comprises 15 residues. Germline trimming cut 0 bases from V and 7 bases from J; bases unmatched to any gene: 1. The CDR3 sequence: CASSDSTGGNSPLHF. CDR3 DNA: TGTGCCAGCAGTGACTCGACAGGGGGAAATTCACCCCTCCACTTT.

V and J are TRBV5-1 and TRBJ2-5; 7 bases agree with TRBD1. The CDR3 runs 13 residues. The germline V gene encodes CDR1 SGHRS and CDR2 YFSETQ. With V trimmed by 3 bases and J by 2 bases, 1 base remained unmatched. The CDR3 DNA is TGCGCCAGCAGCTGGGACAGACAAGAGACCCAGTACTTC. This gives the protein CASSWDRQETQYF. Complete variable domain (other parts from reference TRBV5-1 and TRBJ2-5): KAGVTQTPRYLIKTRGQQVTLSCSPISGHRSVSWYQQTPGQGLQFLFEYFSETQRNKGNFPGRFSGRQFSNSRSEMNVSTLELGDSALYLCASSWDRQETQYFGPGTRLLVL.

This chain joins TRBV10-3 and TRBJ2-1; TRBD2 matches 11 bases. Germline V gene lookup returns CDR1 ENHRY and CDR2 SYGVKD. Unmatched junction bases numbered 18, after V lost 6 bases and J lost 8 bases. The CDR3 runs to 18 residues. CDR3 protein: CAISTKLAGASGPYEQFF. Written as DNA, the CDR3 is TGTGCCATCAGCACTAAACTAGCGGGAGCCTCCGGCCCCTATGAGCAGTTCTTC.

The chain links TRBV21-1 to TRBJ2-5; the D call in the table, TRBD1, was not verified against the DNA. TRBV21-1 is flagged as a pseudogene. The CDR3 covers 13 residues. The CDR3 spells CASSRQGRETQYF. DNA for the CDR3: TGTGCCAGCAGCAGGCAGGGCCGCGAGACCCAGTACTTC.

The rearrangement uses TRBV7-3 and TRBJ1-4; D remains unclear. The CDR3 covers 13 residues. The V and J ends lost 2 bases and 9 bases respectively, with 10 bases between them. CDR1 is SGHTA and CDR2 is FQGTGA in the germline V gene. CDR3 sequence: CASSLDPGKKLFF. CDR3 DNA: TGTGCCAGCAGCTTAGATCCTGGTAAAAAACTGTTTTTT.

V gene TRBV18 combines with J gene TRBJ2-3, with TRBD2 matching 8 bases. CDR1 and CDR2 from the germline V gene are KGHSH and LQKENI. The length of the CDR3 is 15 residues. V gave up 0 bases and J gave up 4 bases; unmatched junction bases: 3. CDR3 nucleotide sequence: TGTGCCAGCTCACCACCTAGCGGGAAAGCAGATACGCAGTATTTT. Translation: CASSPPSGKADTQYF.

The table lists this clone with a count of one. The genes are TRBV6-6 and TRBJ2-1; unclear D gene. Germline assignment: CDR1 MNHNY and CDR2 SVGAGI (reference sequence). This CDR3 spans 16 amino acids. V was pared by 0 bases and J by 4 bases, with 13 bases between. In nucleotides, the CDR3 is TGTGCCAGCAGTTACTCGAGGAGTCCTAATTACAATGAGCAGTTCTTC. Its translation is CASSYSRSPNYNEQFF.

This chain links TRBV5-4 with TRBJ2-1; 7 nucleotides match TRBD1. V lost 4 bases, J lost 10 bases, and 8 bases stayed unmatched. CDR3 length equals 13 residues. The V gene's germline CDR1 is SGHNT and CDR2 YYREEE (reference sequence). DNA of the CDR3: TGTGCCAGCAGCCAGAAACAGGGGAAAGAGCAGTTCTTC. Translation gives CASSQKQGKEQFF.

The CDR3, as DNA: TGTGCCAGCAGCTTGTATGGGCGGAGCACAGATACGCAGTATTTT. It is translated as CASSLYGRSTDTQYF. The chain uses TRBV5-6 and TRBJ2-3; D gene ambiguous. Trimming removed 1 base from V and 0 bases from J, with 9 bases in between. This CDR3 is 15 amino acids long. CDR1 is SGHDT, CDR2 YYEEEE, per germline.

The V gene is TRBV9, the J gene TRBJ1-1, with 8 bases matching TRBD1. After removal of 4 bases from V and 0 bases from J, the junction contained 5 bases not matched to a gene. The germline gives CDR1 SGDLS, CDR2 YYNGEE. CDR3 length equals 15 residues. CDR3 in amino acids: CASSPRQGLNTEAFF. As DNA, the CDR3 is TGTGCCAGCAGCCCGAGACAGGGGTTGAACACTGAAGCTTTCTTT.

This clone is a singleton in its sample. This chain uses TRBV5-1 with TRBJ2-1; 10 bases fit TRBD2. Trimming at V came to 4 bases and at J to 4 bases, leaving 8 bases not matched to a gene. Per the germline V gene, CDR1 is SGHRS and CDR2 is YFSETQ. CDR3 length equals 16 residues. The CDR3 DNA is TGCGCCAGCAGCCAAACTAGCGGGACGGGTTACAATGAGCAGTTCTTC. The encoded protein is CASSQTSGTGYNEQFF.

The V gene is TRBV10-2, the J gene TRBJ2-1; 12 nucleotides line up with TRBD2. The ends lost 0 bases at V and 1 base at J; junction bases unmatched: 1. The CDR3 length is 17 residues. In germline, CDR1 is WSHSY, CDR2 SAAADI. The CDR3 is CASSESTSGRSYNEQFF. Written as DNA, the CDR3 is TGCGCCAGCAGTGAGTCGACTAGCGGGAGATCCTACAATGAGCAGTTCTTC.

The V and J genes are TRBV6-5 and TRBJ1-4, with D perhaps matching TRBD1 (5 bases). Trimming shortened V by 8 bases and J by 0 bases, and 10 bases separated the two germline ends. Germline V gene data show CDR1 as MNHEY and CDR2 as SVGAGI. This CDR3 is built from 14 residues. The DNA of the CDR3 is TGTGCCAGCCGGAGAGGGGCAACTAATGAAAAACTGTTTTTT. Its protein is CASRRGATNEKLFF.

The CDR3 sequence: CASSLAGTGDMDGYTF. CDR3 coding DNA: TGTGCCAGCAGTTTAGCCGGGACAGGGGATATGGATGGCTACACCTTC. This chain links TRBV6-5 with TRBJ1-2; TRBD1 aligns across 10 bases. The CDR3 is made up of 16 amino acids. CDR1 and CDR2 from the germline V gene are MNHEY and SVGAGI. With 4 bases clipped from V and 6 bases from J, the junction kept 11 bases outside the gene matches.

V usage is TRBV5-1 and J usage is TRBJ2-1, with D maybe TRBD2 (6 bases). The germline V and J ends were trimmed by 3 bases and 7 bases, with 14 bases remaining between them. Germline-derived CDR1 and CDR2 are SGHRS and YFSETQ. This CDR3 comprises 14 residues. The DNA for the CDR3 is TGCGCCAGCAGCTGGGGGTCGACTAGAAATGAGCAGTTCTTC. It translates to CASSWGSTRNEQFF.

This chain connects TRBV7-2 to TRBJ1-2; 9 bases line up with TRBD1. V was pared by 3 bases and J by 11 bases, with 4 bases of the junction left unmatched. Germline V gene sequence: CDR1 SGHTA, CDR2 FQGNSA. The CDR3 contains 12 residues. The CDR3 protein is CASSFGQGRYTF. The CDR3 region has the DNA TGTGCCAGCAGCTTTGGACAGGGGAGGTACACCTTC.

The chain is built from TRBV7-9 and TRBJ2-5; D remains ambiguous. CDR3 length: 15 residues. Germline V CDR1 and CDR2: SEHNR, FQNEAQ (reference sequence). Trimming shortened V by 5 bases and J by 5 bases, and 18 bases separated the two germline ends. CDR3 nucleotide sequence: TGTGCCAGCAGCCGCCCCCTTATAAATGTCGAGACCCAGTACTTC. Its protein product is CASSRPLINVETQYF.